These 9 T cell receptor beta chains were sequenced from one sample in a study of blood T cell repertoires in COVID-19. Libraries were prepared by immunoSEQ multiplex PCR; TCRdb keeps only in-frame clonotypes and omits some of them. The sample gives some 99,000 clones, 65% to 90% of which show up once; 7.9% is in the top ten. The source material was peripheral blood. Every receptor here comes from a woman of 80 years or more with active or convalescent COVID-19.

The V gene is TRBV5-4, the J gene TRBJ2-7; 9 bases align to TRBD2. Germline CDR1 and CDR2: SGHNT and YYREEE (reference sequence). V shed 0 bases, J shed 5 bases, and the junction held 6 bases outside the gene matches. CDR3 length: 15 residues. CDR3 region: CASSLVLAGVDEQYF. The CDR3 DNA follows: TGTGCCAGCAGCTTGGTTTTAGCGGGAGTCGACGAGCAGTACTTC.

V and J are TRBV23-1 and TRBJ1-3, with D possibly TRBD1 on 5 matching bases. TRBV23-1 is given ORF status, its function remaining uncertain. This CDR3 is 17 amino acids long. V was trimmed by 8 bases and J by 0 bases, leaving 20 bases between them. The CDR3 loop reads CASPPGARQSSGNTIYF. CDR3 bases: TGCGCCAGCCCCCCTGGGGCCAGGCAGTCCTCTGGAAACACCATATATTTT.

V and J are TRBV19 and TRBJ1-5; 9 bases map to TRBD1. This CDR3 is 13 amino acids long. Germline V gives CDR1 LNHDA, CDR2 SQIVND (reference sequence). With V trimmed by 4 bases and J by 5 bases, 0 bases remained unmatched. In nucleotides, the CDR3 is TGTGCCAGTAGTAGGGACAGGGATCAGCCCCAGCATTTT. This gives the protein CASSRDRDQPQHF.

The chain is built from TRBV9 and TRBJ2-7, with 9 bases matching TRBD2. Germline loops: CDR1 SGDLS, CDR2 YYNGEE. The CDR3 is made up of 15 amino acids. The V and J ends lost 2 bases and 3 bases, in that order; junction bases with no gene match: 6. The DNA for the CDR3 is TGTGCCAGCAGCGTCCATAGCGGGAGAGTCTACGAGCAGTACTTC. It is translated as CASSVHSGRVYEQYF.

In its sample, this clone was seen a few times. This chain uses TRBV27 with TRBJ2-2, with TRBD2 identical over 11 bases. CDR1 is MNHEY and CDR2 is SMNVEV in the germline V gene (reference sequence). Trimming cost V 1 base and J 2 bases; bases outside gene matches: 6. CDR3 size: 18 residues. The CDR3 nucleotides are TGTGCCAGCAGTTTATTCGGACTAGCGGGCGATAACACCGGGGAGCTGTTTTTT. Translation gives CASSLFGLAGDNTGELFF.

This chain's CDR3 is CASKYAEEQYF. The CDR3 nucleotides read TGTGCCAGCAAATACGCGGAGGAGCAGTACTTC. The chain has TRBV2 and TRBJ2-7; D unclear. The V end lost 7 bases, the J end lost 7 bases, and 11 bases lay between the germline ends. This CDR3 comprises 11 residues. Germline values: CDR1 SNHLY, CDR2 FYNNEI.

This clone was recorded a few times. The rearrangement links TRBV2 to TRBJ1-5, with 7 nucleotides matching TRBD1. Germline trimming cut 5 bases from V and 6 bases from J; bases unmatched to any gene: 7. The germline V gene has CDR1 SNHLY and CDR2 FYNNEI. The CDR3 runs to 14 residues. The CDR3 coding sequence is TGTGCCAGCAGTAGGGACAGTCGGACTCAGCCCCAGCATTTT. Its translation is CASSRDSRTQPQHF.

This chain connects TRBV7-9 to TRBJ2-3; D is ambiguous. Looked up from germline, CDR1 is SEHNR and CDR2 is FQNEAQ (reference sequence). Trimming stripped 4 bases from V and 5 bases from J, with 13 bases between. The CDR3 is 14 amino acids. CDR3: CASSSVVRVDTQYF. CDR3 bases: TGTGCCAGCAGCTCCGTTGTGCGCGTAGATACGCAGTATTTT.

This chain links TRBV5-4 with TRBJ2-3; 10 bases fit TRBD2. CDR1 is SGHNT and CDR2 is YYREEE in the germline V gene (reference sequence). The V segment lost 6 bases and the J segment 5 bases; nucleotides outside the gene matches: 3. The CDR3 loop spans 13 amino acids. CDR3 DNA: TGTGCCAGCACTTTAGCGGGAGGAGATACGCAGTATTTT. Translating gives CASTLAGGDTQYF.